The rows below give T cell receptor beta chains drawn from one sample of a study of blood T cells in healthy people across ages. TCRdb reprocessed the 5' RACE reads with MiXCR, giving one entry per CDR3 protein. In the table there are hundreds of thousands of distinct CDR3 sequences, under 30% of which are singletons. The sample comprised blood. These receptors originate from an elderly woman in good health. CDR3s include the opening cysteine and the closing phenylalanine or tryptophan. Each record gives: V gene, J gene, D gene, clone size, CDR3 length, CDR3 DNA, CDR3 protein. The D gene is left open where the match is weak. The size field is filled for only some rows; it gives once, few, many or a size class.

TRBV3-1	TRBJ2-5	TRBD2	many	17	TGTGCCAGCAGCCAAGATCCCAGCGGGGGGCCCTCGGGGACCCAGTACTTC	CASSQDPSGGPSGTQYF
TRBV20-1	TRBJ2-3	TRBD1	-	13	TGCAGTGCTATAGCGAGGGGGCCGGATACGCAGTATTTT	CSAIARGPDTQYF
TRBV28	TRBJ2-7	TRBD1	few	18	TGTGCCAGCAGTTTATCCCTAGGGGGCGCAGGGGCCACCTACGAGCAGTACTTC	CASSLSLGGAGATYEQYF
TRBV20-1	TRBJ2-5	-	many	14	TGCAGTGCTTATACGGGAAGACTTCAAGAGACCCAGTACTTC	CSAYTGRLQETQYF
TRBV6-5	TRBJ1-6	TRBD1	-	16	TGTGCCAGCAGTCGGACAGGGGGCGAAGGGGTGTCACCCCTCCACTTT	CASSRTGGEGVSPLHF
TRBV21-1	TRBJ1-2	-	many	16	TGTGCCAGCAGCCCCCGGGGGGAAGAGCAGGTTCAAGGCTACACCTTC	CASSPRGEEQVQGYTF
TRBV2	TRBJ2-7	TRBD1	few	12	TGTGCCAGCAGATTGACAGGGAGTGAGCAGTACTTC	CASRLTGSEQYF
TRBV7-9	TRBJ2-5	-	many	13	TGTGCCAGCAGATACCTAGGGGGAGAGACCCAGTACTTC	CASRYLGGETQYF
TRBV7-9	TRBJ1-4	-	few	16	TGTGCCAGCAGCCCCTCCTATGGGCGCCTTCTTGAAAAACTGTTTTTT	CASSPSYGRLLEKLFF
TRBV5-1	TRBJ2-7	-	few	14	TGCGCCAGCAGCTTTACAGGGCCCCTCTACGAGCAGTACTTC	CASSFTGPLYEQYF
TRBV7-8	TRBJ2-2	-	-	15	TGTGCCAACAGACAAAAGGGGGAGGACACCGGGGAGCTGTTTTTT	CANRQKGEDTGELFF
TRBV10-3	TRBJ2-4	-	many	14	TGTGCCATCAGTGAGTCCCGGGACAAAAACATTCAGTACTTC	CAISESRDKNIQYF
TRBV7-9	TRBJ2-3	-	-	15	TGTGCCAGCAGCTTACTAGGGGGTGGCACCTATACGCAGTATTTT	CASSLLGGGTYTQYF
TRBV20-1	TRBJ1-2	TRBD1	-	14	TGCAGTGCCATCTCAGGGGGCGCCGGCTATGGCTACACCTTC	CSAISGGAGYGYTF
TRBV28	TRBJ2-1	TRBD2	few	15	TGTGCCAGCAGTTTGGGGGGGGGAACTAGCAATGGGCAGTTCTTC	CASSLGGGTSNGQFF
TRBV6-6	TRBJ2-5	-	-	14	TGTGCCAGCAATGGCGGGACATACCAAGAGACCCAGTACTTC	CASNGGTYQETQYF
TRBV3-1	TRBJ1-1	-	-	15	TGTGCCAGCAGCCAAGGTGGAGGAAAGAACACTGAAGCTTTCTTT	CASSQGGGKNTEAFF
TRBV4-3	TRBJ2-7	TRBD1	-	14	TGCGCCAGCAGCTCGTCCCGGACAGGGGTCGAGCAGTACTTC	CASSSSRTGVEQYF
TRBV20-1	TRBJ2-3	TRBD2	-	16	TGCAGTGCTAGGCCGGGACTAGCGGGGGTGACAGATACGCAGTATTTT	CSARPGLAGVTDTQYF
TRBV7-6	TRBJ2-1	-	many	16	TGTGCCAGCAGCTTAGAGGGCGGTACCTCCTACAATGAGCAGTTCTTC	CASSLEGGTSYNEQFF
TRBV7-2	TRBJ2-3	TRBD2	many	17	TGTGCCAGCAGTCCACGGAGGGCCGGGGGGAGCACAGATACGCAGTATTTT	CASSPRRAGGSTDTQYF
TRBV5-1	TRBJ1-2	TRBD1	few	15	TGCGCCAGCGAGGACCGGGACAGGGGGCACGGTGGCTACACCTTC	CASEDRDRGHGGYTF
TRBV28	TRBJ2-7	-	-	15	TGTGCCAGCAGTTTCGCAGGGATTCTTGAGTACGAGCAGTACTTC	CASSFAGILEYEQYF
TRBV5-8	TRBJ1-5	-	-	15	TGTGCCAGCAGCATGGATTTGGGGGGGATTCAGCCCCAGCATTTT	CASSMDLGGIQPQHF
TRBV6-2/TRBV6-3	TRBJ2-3	-	many	17	TGTGCCAGCAGTTACTCGATAGGACGTCTCTCCACAGATACGCAGTATTTT	CASSYSIGRLSTDTQYF
TRBV20-1	TRBJ2-1	-	few	15	TGCAGTGCTAGTGGTGCTTCGGGGGTGTGCAATGAGCAGTTCTTC	CSASGASGVCNEQFF
TRBV20-1	TRBJ2-5	TRBD1	many	13	TGCAGTGCGTCCAATGACAGGGCGGAGACCCAGTACTTC	CSASNDRAETQYF
TRBV27	TRBJ1-2	TRBD1	-	16	TGTGCCAGCAGTTTATCCCGGGACAGGGGGCTCTATGGCTACACCTTC	CASSLSRDRGLYGYTF
TRBV5-1	TRBJ2-7	-	many	13	TGCGCCAGCAGCTTCACAGGGTCCTACGAGCAGTACTTC	CASSFTGSYEQYF
TRBV10-3	TRBJ2-3	-	many	14	TGTGCCACTGGGACCCGGGGGAACACAGATACGCAGTATTTT	CATGTRGNTDTQYF
TRBV27	TRBJ1-1	TRBD1	few	12	TGTGCCAGCAGTCCCCCGGACAGGGTGGCTTTCTTT	CASSPPDRVAFF
TRBV5-1	TRBJ2-1	TRBD2	many	14	TGCGCCACCGGAGCGGGGGGGTTATACAATGAGCAGTTCTTC	CATGAGGLYNEQFF
TRBV6-2/TRBV6-3	TRBJ2-7	-	-	16	TGTGCCAGCAACCGAGTTAAGGGAGTGGGGGACTACGAGCAGTACTTC	CASNRVKGVGDYEQYF
TRBV18	TRBJ1-1	-	many	11	TGTGCCAGCTCACCAAAAGATGAAGCTTTCTTT	CASSPKDEAFF
TRBV20-1	TRBJ2-7	-	many	14	TGCAGTGCTTTAAAGACAGGAACCTCCTACGAGCAGTACTTC	CSALKTGTSYEQYF
TRBV15	TRBJ1-1	-	few	14	TGTGCCACCAGCAGACCGGCGGTGATCACTGAAGCTTTCTTT	CATSRPAVITEAFF